This T cell receptor beta chain was captured by sequencing in a study of cytomegalovirus exposure and HLA in healthy donors. The wider study: The same platform was used for the 100 to 150 validation repertoires and the 600 to 850 first-cohort repertoires, a later analysis reported.

In the case of this clone: The antigen is undetermined.

The donors were members of the validation cohort comprising over a hundred subjects, separate from the roughly 680-subject first cohort. General study results and limits: Within the 95 to 150 validation repertoires, first-cohort TCR clusters tended to co-occur, according to a later analysis. Altogether, 150 or so TCR beta chains were recorded as cytomegalovirus-associated.

This CDR3 has 15 amino acids. Per the germline V gene, CDR1 is KGHSH and CDR2 is LQKENI. Deletions cut 3 bases from V and 4 bases from J, with 15 bases between. Data came from immunoSEQ multiplex PCR; TCRdb stores just in-frame clones and leaves some out. The sample shows roughly 150,000 clones, roughly nine tenths of them seen only once. This chain joins TRBV18 and TRBJ2-5; D gene uncertain. The clonotype comes from a woman younger than 35 in good health and CMV-seropositive. Sequenced: PBMCs. As DNA, the CDR3 is TGTGCCAGCTCACCTCTGGAGAGGCGGCGAGAGACCCAGTACTTC. It is translated as CASSPLERRRETQYF.